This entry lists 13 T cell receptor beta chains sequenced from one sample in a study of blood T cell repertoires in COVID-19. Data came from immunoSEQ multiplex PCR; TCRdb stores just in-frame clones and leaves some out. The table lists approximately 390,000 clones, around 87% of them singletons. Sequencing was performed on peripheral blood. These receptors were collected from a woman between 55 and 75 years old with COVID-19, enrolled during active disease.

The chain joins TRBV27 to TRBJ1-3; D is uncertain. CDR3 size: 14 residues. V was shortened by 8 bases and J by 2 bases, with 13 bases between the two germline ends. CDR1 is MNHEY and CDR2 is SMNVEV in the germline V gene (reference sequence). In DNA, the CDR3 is TGTGCCAGCCCCCGCGGGGAACCTGGAAACACCATATATTTT. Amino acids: CASPRGEPGNTIYF.

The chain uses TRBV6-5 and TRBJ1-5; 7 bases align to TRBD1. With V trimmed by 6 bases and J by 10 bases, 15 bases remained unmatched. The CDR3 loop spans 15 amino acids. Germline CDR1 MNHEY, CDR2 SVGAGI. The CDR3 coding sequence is TGTGCCAGCAGACTGGACAGGCAACCCAGCCGTCCCCAGCATTTT. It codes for CASRLDRQPSRPQHF.

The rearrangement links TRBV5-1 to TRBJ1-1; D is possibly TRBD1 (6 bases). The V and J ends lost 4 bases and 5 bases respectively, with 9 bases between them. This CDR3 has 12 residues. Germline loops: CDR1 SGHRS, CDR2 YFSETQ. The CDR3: CASSQQGTEAFF. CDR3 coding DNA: TGCGCCAGCAGCCAACAGGGTACTGAAGCTTTCTTT. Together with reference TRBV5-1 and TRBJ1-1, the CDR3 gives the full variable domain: KAGVTQTPRYLIKTRGQQVTLSCSPISGHRSVSWYQQTPGQGLQFLFEYFSETQRNKGNFPGRFSGRQFSNSRSEMNVSTLELGDSALYLCASSQQGTEAFFGQGTRLTVV.

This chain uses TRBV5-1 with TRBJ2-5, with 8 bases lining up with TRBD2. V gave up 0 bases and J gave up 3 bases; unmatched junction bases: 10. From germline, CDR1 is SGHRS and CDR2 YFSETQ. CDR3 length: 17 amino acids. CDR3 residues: CASSLAPGAGGEETQYF. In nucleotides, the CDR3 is TGCGCCAGCAGCTTGGCACCCGGGGCGGGGGGTGAAGAGACCCAGTACTTC.

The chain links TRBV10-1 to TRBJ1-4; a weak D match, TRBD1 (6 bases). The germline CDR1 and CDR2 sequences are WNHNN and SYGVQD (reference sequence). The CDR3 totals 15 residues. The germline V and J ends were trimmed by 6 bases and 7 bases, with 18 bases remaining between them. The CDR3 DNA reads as TGCGCCAGCAGCCCCGGGTTGCAGGGGATTGAAAAACTGTTTTTT. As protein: CASSPGLQGIEKLFF.

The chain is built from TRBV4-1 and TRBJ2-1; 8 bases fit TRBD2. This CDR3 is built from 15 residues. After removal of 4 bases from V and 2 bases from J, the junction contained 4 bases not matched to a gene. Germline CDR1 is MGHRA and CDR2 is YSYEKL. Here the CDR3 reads CASSLTSGTYNEQFF. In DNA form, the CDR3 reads TGCGCCAGCAGCCTTACTAGCGGAACCTACAATGAGCAGTTCTTC.

CDR3 in amino acids: CASSRGTGKVDYEQYF. CDR3 DNA sequence: TGTGCCAGTAGTAGAGGGACAGGGAAGGTTGACTACGAGCAGTACTTC. V gene TRBV19 combines with J gene TRBJ2-7; 9 nucleotides match TRBD1. The germline CDR1 and CDR2 sequences are LNHDA and SQIVND (reference sequence). The V segment lost 4 bases and the J segment 3 bases; nucleotides outside the gene matches: 10. CDR3 size: 16 residues.

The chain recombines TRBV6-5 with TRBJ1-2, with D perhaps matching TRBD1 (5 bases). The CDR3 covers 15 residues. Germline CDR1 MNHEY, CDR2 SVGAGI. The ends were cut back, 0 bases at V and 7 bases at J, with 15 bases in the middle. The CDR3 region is CASSYSEGVWSGYTF. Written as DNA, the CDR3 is TGTGCCAGCAGTTACTCCGAAGGGGTTTGGAGTGGCTACACCTTC.

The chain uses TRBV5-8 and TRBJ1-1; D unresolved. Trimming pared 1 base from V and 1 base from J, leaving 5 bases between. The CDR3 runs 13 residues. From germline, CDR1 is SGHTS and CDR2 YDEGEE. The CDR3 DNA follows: TGTGCCAGCAGCTTGACTGAGAACACTGAAGCTTTCTTT. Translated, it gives CASSLTENTEAFF. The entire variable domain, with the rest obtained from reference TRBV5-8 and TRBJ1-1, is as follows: EAGVTQSPTHLIKTRGQQATLRCSPISGHTSVYWYQQALGLGLQFLLWYDEGEERNRGNFPPRFSGRQFPNYSSELNVNALELEDSALYLCASSLTENTEAFFGQGTRLTVV.

The DNA for the CDR3 is TGTGCCAGCAGCCCAGACAGGGGATTGGATGAAAAACTGTTTTTT. It is translated as CASSPDRGLDEKLFF. The chain has TRBV6-5 and TRBJ1-4, with TRBD1 matching over 8 bases. Unmatched junction bases numbered 9, after V lost 6 bases and J lost 6 bases. CDR1 is MNHEY, CDR2 SVGAGI, per germline. The CDR3 has 15 residues.

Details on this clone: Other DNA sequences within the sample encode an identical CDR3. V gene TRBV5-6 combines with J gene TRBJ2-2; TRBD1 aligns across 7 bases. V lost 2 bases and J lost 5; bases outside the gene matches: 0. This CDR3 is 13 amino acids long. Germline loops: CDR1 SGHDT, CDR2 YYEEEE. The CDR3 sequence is CASSLQGTGELFF. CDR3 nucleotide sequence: TGTGCCAGCAGCTTACAGGGGACCGGGGAGCTGTTTTTT. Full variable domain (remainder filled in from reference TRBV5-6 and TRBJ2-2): DAGVTQSPTHLIKTRGQQVTLRCSPKSGHDTVSWYQQALGQGPQFIFQYYEEEERQRGNFPDRFSGHQFPNYSSELNVNALLLGDSALYLCASSLQGTGELFFGEGSRLTVL.

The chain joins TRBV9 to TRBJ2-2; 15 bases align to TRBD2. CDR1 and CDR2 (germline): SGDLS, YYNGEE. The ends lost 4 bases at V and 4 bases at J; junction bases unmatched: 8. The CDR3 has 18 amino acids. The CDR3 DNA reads TGTGCCAGCAGCCCCGGACTAGCGGGGGGGCGAAGCACCGGGGAGCTGTTTTTT. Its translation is CASSPGLAGGRSTGELFF.

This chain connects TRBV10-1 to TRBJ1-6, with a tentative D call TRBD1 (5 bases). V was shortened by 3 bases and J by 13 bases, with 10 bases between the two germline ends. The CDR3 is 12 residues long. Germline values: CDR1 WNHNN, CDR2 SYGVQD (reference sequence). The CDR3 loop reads CASSDGAGPLHF. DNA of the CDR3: TGCGCCAGCAGTGATGGGGCGGGGCCCCTCCACTTT.